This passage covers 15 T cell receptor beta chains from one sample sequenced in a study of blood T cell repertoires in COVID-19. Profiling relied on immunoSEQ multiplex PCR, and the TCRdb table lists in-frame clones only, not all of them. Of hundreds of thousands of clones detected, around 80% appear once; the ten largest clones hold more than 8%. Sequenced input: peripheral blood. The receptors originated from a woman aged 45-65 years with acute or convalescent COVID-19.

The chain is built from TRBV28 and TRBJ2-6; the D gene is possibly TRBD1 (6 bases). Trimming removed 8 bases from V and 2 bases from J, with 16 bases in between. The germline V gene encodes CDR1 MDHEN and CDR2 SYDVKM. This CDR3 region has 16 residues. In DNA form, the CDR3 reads TGTGCCAGCTGTGGACAGTTTATTGCTGGGGCCAACGTCCTGACTTTC. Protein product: CASCGQFIAGANVLTF. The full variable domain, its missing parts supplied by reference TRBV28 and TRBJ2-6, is DVKVTQSSRYLVKRTGEKVFLECVQDMDHENMFWYRQDPGLGLRLIYFSYDVKMKEKGDIPEGYSVSREKKERFSLILESASTNQTSMYLCASCGQFIAGANVLTFGAGSRLTVL.

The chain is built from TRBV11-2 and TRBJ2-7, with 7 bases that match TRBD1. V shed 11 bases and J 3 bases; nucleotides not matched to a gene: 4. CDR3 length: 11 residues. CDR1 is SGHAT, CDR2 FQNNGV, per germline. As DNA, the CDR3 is TGTGCCGACGGGACAGACTACGAGCAGTACTTC. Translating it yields CADGTDYEQYF.

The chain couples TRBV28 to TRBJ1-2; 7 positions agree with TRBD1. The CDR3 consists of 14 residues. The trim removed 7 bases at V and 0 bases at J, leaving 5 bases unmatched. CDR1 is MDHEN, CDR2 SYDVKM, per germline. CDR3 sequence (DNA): TGTGCCAGCAAGGGGGCAGGCTCTAACTATGGCTACACCTTC. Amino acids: CASKGAGSNYGYTF.

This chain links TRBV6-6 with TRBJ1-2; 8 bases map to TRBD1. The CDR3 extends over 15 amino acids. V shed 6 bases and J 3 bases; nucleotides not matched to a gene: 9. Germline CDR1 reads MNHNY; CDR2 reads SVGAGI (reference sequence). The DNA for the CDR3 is TGTGCCAGCAGAACTAGGACAGGGCTCTACTATGGCTACACCTTC. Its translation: CASRTRTGLYYGYTF.

The CDR3 spells CASSRGLAGPNEQFF. The CDR3 DNA is TGTGCCAGCAGCCGCGGACTAGCGGGCCCCAATGAGCAGTTCTTC. The chain is built from TRBV3-1 (or the pseudogene TRBV3-2) and TRBJ2-1; 11 bases align to TRBD2. CDR3 length: 15 residues. With V trimmed by 4 bases and J by 6 bases, 5 bases remained unmatched. Germline V lookup: CDR1 LGHDT, CDR2 YNNKEL (reference sequence).

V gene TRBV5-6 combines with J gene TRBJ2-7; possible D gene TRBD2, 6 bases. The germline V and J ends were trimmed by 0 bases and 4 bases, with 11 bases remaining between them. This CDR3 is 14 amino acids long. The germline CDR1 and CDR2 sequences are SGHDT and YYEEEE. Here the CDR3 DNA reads TGTGCCAGCAGCTTGGACACCGGAGGGTACGAGCAGTACTTC. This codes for CASSLDTGGYEQYF.

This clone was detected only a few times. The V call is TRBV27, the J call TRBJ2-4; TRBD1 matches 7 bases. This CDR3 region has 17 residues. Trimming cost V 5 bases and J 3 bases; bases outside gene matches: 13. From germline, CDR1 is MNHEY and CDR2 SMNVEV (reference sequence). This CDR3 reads CASSPRGGYRDKNIQYF. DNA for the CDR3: TGTGCCAGCAGTCCCCGAGGGGGCTATCGGGACAAAAACATTCAGTACTTC.

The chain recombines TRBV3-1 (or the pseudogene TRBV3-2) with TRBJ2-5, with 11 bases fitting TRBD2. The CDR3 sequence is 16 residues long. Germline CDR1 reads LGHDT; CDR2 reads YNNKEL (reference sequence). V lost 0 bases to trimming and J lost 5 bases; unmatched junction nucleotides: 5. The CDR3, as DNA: TGTGCCAGCAGCCAAGAACTAGCGGGAGCGGGGGAGACCCAGTACTTC. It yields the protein CASSQELAGAGETQYF.

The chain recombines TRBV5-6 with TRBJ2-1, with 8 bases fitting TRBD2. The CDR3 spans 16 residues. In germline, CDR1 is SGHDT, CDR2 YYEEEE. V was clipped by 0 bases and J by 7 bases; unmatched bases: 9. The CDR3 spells CASSLAEGTRGNEQFF. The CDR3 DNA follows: TGTGCCAGCAGCTTGGCCGAGGGGACTAGGGGAAATGAGCAGTTCTTC.

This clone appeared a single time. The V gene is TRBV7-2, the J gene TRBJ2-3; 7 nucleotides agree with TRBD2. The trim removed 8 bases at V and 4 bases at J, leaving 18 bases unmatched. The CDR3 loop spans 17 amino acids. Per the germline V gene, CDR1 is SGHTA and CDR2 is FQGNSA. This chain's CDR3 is CASLPNQWGRASDTQYF. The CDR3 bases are TGTGCCAGCTTACCGAATCAGTGGGGGAGGGCCTCAGATACGCAGTATTTT.

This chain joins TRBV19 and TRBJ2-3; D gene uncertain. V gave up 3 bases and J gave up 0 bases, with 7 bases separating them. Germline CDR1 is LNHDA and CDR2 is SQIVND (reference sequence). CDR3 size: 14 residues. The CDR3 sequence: CASSIQVSTDTQYF. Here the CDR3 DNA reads TGTGCCAGTAGTATTCAGGTCAGCACAGATACGCAGTATTTT.

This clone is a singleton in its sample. The CDR3 region is CATSDSLYRGRSSYEQYF. The CDR3 bases are TGTGCCACCAGTGATTCCCTGTACAGGGGTCGGAGCTCCTACGAGCAGTACTTC. The chain has TRBV24-1 and TRBJ2-7, with TRBD1 matching over 7 bases. Trimming at V came to 2 bases and at J to 0 bases, leaving 12 bases not matched to a gene. Germline V lookup: CDR1 KGHDR, CDR2 SFDVKD. The CDR3 sequence is 18 residues long.

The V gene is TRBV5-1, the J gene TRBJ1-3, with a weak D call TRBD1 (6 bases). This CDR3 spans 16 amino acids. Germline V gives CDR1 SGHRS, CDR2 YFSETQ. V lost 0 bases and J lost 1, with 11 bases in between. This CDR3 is CASSLDLQGSGNTIYF. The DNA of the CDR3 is TGCGCCAGCAGCTTGGATCTACAGGGTTCTGGAAACACCATATATTTT.

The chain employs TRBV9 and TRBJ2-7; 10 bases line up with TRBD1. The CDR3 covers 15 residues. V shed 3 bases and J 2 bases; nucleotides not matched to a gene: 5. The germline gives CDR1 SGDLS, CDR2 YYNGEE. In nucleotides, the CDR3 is TGTGCCAGCAGCGCACGGGACAGGGGCCCCTACGAGCAGTACTTC. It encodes CASSARDRGPYEQYF. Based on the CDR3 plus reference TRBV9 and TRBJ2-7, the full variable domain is DSGVTQTPKHLITATGQRVTLRCSPRSGDLSVYWYQQSLDQGLQFLIQYYNGEERAKGNILERFSAQQFPDLHSELNLSSLELGDSALYFCASSARDRGPYEQYFGPGTRLTVT.

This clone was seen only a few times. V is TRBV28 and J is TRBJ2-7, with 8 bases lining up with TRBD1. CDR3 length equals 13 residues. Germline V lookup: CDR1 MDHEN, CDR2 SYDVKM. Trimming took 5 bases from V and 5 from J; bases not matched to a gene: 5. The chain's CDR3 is CASSLQGDNEQYF. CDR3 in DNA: TGTGCCAGCAGTCTACAGGGGGATAACGAGCAGTACTTC.